This is a list of T cell receptor beta chains from one sample in a study of cytomegalovirus exposure and HLA in healthy donors. Produced via immunoSEQ multiplex PCR; TCRdb's table is partial and in-frame only. The sample yields about 120,000 clones, 85% to 90% seen once. The sequenced sample consisted of PBMCs. Receptor source: a woman under 30 in good health and CMV-seronegative. The CDR3 runs from the conserved cysteine through the conserved F or W. The D gene is left open where the match is weak. Size values are once, few and many counts, or a class for expanded clones, and some rows have none.

clone_size j_call v_call d_call cdr3_aa cdr3_nt
once TRBJ1-4 TRBV27 NA CASSVLPTQGATNEKLFF TGTGCCAGCAGCGTCCTACCAACACAGGGAGCAACTAATGAAAAACTGTTTTTT
NA TRBJ2-7 TRBV30 TRBD1 CAWSRDRGYNGEQYF TGTGCCTGGAGTAGGGACAGGGGTTATAATGGCGAGCAGTACTTC
NA TRBJ2-1 TRBV29-1 NA CSVSLQGNEQFF TGCAGCGTTTCGCTACAGGGCAATGAGCAGTTCTTC
NA TRBJ2-1 TRBV9 NA CASSLPSDEQFF TGTGCCAGCAGCCTACCTTCCGATGAGCAGTTCTTC
NA TRBJ2-7 TRBV9 TRBD1 CASSVGGQGIYEQYF TGTGCCAGCAGCGTTGGGGGACAGGGCATCTACGAGCAGTACTTC
NA TRBJ1-5 TRBV6-6 TRBD1 CASSGTGGQGNQPQHF TGTGCCAGCAGTGGAACAGGGGGCCAGGGCAATCAGCCCCAGCATTTT
NA TRBJ2-7 TRBV6-5 TRBD1 CASSREGALPYEQYF TGTGCCAGCAGTCGTGAGGGGGCACTCCCCTACGAGCAGTACTTC
NA TRBJ2-1 TRBV7-8 NA CASSLRDTNNEQFF TGTGCCAGCAGCTTACGGGACACTAACAATGAGCAGTTCTTC
NA TRBJ2-5 TRBV5-6 TRBD2 CASSLAGREETQYF TGTGCCAGCAGCTTGGCCGGGAGGGAAGAGACCCAGTACTTC
NA TRBJ2-1 TRBV11-2 NA CASSAPSTGDEQFF TGTGCCAGCAGCGCTCCATCTACAGGAGATGAGCAGTTCTTC
NA TRBJ2-3 TRBV2 NA CASTPGWGDSTDTQYF TGTGCCAGCACCCCAGGGTGGGGGGATAGCACAGATACGCAGTATTTT
NA TRBJ1-4 TRBV6-5 NA CASSGFSTNEKLFF TGTGCCAGTTCAGGGTTTTCAACTAATGAAAAACTGTTTTTT
NA TRBJ2-1 TRBV7-6 NA CASSLNPGEQFF TGTGCCAGCAGCTTAAATCCGGGTGAGCAGTTCTTC
NA TRBJ1-1 TRBV28 NA CATQTAHTEAFF TGTGCCACCCAGACAGCGCACACTGAAGCTTTCTTT
NA TRBJ1-1 TRBV27 NA CASSPSGLNTEAFF TGTGCCAGCAGTCCTAGTGGACTCAACACTGAAGCTTTCTTT
NA TRBJ1-3 TRBV4-1 NA CASSQPTGSGNTIYF TGCGCCAGCAGCCAGCCCACGGGGTCTGGAAACACCATATATTTT
NA TRBJ2-1 TRBV2 TRBD2 CASRGTSGGGNEQFF TGTGCCAGCAGAGGGACTAGCGGGGGGGGAAATGAGCAGTTCTTC
NA TRBJ2-2 TRBV30 TRBD2 CAWILAGYGGELFF TGTGCCTGGATCCTAGCGGGATATGGCGGGGAGCTGTTTTTT
NA TRBJ1-2 TRBV30 TRBD1 CAWSKTGVGYTF TGTGCCTGGAGTAAAACAGGGGTTGGCTACACCTTC
NA TRBJ2-7 TRBV6-1 TRBD1 CASSEQGQGGREQYF TGTGCCAGCAGTGAACAAGGACAGGGTGGGAGGGAGCAGTACTTC
NA TRBJ1-6 TRBV6-5 NA CASSSKGRTSPLHF TGTGCCAGCAGTTCCAAGGGGAGGACTTCACCCCTCCACTTT
NA TRBJ2-1 TRBV7-6 TRBD2 CASSLLGREAYNEQFF TGTGCCAGCAGCTTACTCGGGAGGGAGGCCTACAATGAGCAGTTCTTC